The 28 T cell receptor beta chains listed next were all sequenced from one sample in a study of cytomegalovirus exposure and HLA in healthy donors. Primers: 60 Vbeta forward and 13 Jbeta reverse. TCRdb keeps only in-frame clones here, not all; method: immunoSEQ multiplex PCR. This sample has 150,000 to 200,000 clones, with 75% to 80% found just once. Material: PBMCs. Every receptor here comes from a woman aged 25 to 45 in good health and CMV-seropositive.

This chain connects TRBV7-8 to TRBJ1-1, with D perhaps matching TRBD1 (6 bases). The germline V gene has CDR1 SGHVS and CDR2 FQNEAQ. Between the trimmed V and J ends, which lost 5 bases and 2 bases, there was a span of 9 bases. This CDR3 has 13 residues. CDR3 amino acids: CASSLGTNTEAFF. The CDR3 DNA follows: TGTGCCAGCAGCCTCGGGACAAACACTGAAGCTTTCTTT.

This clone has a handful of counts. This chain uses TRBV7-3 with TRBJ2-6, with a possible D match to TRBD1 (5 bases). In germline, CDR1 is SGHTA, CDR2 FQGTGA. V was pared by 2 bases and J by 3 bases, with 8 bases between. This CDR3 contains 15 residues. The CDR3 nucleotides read TGTGCCAGCAGCTTAGCCAGGGTTGGGGCCAACGTCCTGACTTTC. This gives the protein CASSLARVGANVLTF.

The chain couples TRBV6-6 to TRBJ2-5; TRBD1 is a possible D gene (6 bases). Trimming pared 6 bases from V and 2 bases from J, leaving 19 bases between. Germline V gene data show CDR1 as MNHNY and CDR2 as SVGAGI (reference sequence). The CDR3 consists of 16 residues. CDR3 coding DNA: TGTGCCAGCAGCGAAAACCTGCAGGGGTCTCAAGAGACCCAGTACTTC. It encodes CASSENLQGSQETQYF.

CDR3 sequence: CATGQGKTQYF. The DNA for the CDR3 is TGTGCCACCGGACAGGGCAAGACCCAGTACTTC. The V and J genes are TRBV6-5 and TRBJ2-5, with TRBD1 matching 8 bases. Germline lookup yields CDR1 MNHEY and CDR2 SVGAGI. CDR3 size: 11 residues. J gave up 6 bases and V 10 bases, and 4 bases lay outside the gene matches.

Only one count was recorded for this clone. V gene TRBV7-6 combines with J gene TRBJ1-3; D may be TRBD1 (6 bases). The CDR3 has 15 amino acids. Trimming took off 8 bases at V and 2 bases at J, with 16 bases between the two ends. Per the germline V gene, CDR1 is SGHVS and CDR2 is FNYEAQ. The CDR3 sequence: CASGRQGNTGNTIYF. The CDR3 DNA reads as TGTGCCAGCGGACGGCAGGGGAATACTGGAAACACCATATATTTT. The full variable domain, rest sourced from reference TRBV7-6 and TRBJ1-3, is GAGVSQSPRYKVTKRGQDVALRCDPISGHVSLYWYRQALGQGPEFLTYFNYEAQQDKSGLPNDRFSAERPEGSISTLTIQRTEQRDSAMYRCASGRQGNTGNTIYFGEGSWLTVV.

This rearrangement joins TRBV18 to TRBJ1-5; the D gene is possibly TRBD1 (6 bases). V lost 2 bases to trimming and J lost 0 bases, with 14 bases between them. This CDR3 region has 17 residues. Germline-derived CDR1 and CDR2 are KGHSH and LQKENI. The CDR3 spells CASSPVRTAYSNQPQHF. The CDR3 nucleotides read TGTGCCAGCTCACCAGTCCGGACAGCTTATAGCAATCAGCCCCAGCATTTT.

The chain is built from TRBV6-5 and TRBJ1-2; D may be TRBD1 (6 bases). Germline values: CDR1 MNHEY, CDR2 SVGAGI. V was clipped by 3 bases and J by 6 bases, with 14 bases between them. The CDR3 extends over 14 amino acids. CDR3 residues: CASSYQGRRNGYTF. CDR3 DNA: TGTGCCAGCAGTTATCAGGGGCGAAGGAATGGCTACACCTTC.

CDR3 loop: CASSSLFTDTQYF. CDR3 sequence (DNA): TGTGCCAGCAGCTCTCTCTTCACAGATACGCAGTATTTT. J is TRBJ2-3 and V is TRBV5-6; D remains ambiguous. Germline CDR1 reads SGHDT; CDR2 reads YYEEEE. CDR3 size: 13 residues. Trimming left V 3 bases short and J 2 bases short, with 7 bases between.

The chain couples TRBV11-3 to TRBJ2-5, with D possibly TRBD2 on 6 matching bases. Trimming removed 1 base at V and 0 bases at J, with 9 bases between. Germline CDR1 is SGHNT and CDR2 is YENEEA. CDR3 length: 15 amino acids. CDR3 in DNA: TGTGCCAGCAGCTTAGGGTCGGGGGACCAAGAGACCCAGTACTTC. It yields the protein CASSLGSGDQETQYF.

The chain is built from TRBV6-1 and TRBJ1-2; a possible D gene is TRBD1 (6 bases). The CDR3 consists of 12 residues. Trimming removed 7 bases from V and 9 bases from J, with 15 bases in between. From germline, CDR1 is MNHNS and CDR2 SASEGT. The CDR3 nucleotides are TGTGCCAGCACTAGGGACATTTTTCGCTACACCTTC. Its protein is CASTRDIFRYTF.

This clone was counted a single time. In DNA form, the CDR3 reads TGTGCCAGCAGCCAAGATCACAGGGGAGACGACGAGCAGTACTTC. This sequence encodes CASSQDHRGDDEQYF. The V and J genes are TRBV4-2 and TRBJ2-5, with 7 bases lining up with TRBD1. The J call could be wrong; TRBJ2-7 is a better fit for the DNA end. This CDR3 contains 15 residues. Germline assignment: CDR1 LGHNA and CDR2 YNFKEQ.

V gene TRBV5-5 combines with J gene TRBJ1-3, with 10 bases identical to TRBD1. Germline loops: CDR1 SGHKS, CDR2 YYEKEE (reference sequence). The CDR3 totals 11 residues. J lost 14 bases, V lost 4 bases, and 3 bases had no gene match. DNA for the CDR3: TGTGCCAGCAGCACTGGGACAGGGGTATATTTT. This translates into CASSTGTGVYF.

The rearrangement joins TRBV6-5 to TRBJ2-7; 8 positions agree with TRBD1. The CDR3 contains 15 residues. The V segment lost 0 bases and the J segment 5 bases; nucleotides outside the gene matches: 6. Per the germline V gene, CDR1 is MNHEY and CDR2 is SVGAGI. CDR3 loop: CASSYSRDRYDEQYF. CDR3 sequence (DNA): TGTGCCAGCAGTTACTCACGGGACAGGTACGACGAGCAGTACTTC.

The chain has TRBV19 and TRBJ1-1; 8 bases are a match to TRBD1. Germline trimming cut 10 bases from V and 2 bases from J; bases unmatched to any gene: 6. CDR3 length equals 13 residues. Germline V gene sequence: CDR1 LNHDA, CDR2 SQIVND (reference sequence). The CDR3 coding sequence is TGTGCCACGCAGGGGGCGCGAAACACTGAAGCTTTCTTT. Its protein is CATQGARNTEAFF.

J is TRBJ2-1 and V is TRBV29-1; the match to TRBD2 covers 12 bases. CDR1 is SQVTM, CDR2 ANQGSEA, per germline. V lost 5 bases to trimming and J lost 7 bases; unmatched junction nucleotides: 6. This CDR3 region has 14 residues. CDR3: CSVYLAGGSNEQFF. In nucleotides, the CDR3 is TGCAGCGTTTATCTAGCGGGAGGGAGTAATGAGCAGTTCTTC.

The CDR3 is CASSSNKKRGRYNEQFF. For the CDR3, the DNA is TGTGCCAGCAGCTCGAACAAGAAGCGGGGCCGGTACAATGAGCAGTTCTTC. The rearrangement joins TRBV5-4 to TRBJ2-1; 7 bases line up with TRBD2. J was trimmed by 4 bases and V by 3 bases; bases with no gene match: 13. Germline assignment: CDR1 SGHNT and CDR2 YYREEE (reference sequence). The CDR3 totals 17 residues.

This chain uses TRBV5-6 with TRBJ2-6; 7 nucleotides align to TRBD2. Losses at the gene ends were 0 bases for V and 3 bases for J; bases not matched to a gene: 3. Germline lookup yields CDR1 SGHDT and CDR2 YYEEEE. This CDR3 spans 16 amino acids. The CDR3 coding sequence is TGTGCCAGCAGCTTGGCCGCGGGAGTTGGGGCCAACGTCCTGACTTTC. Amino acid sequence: CASSLAAGVGANVLTF.

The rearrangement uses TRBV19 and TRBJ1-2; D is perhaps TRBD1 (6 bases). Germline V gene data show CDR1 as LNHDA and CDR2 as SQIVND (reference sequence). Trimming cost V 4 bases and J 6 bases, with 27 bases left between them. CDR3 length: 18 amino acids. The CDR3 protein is CASSTTAGTRGIGNGYTF. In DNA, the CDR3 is TGTGCCAGTAGTACAACCGCCGGGACAAGGGGGATTGGAAATGGCTACACCTTC. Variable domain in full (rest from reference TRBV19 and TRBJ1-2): DGGITQSPKYLFRKEGQNVTLSCEQNLNHDAMYWYRQDPGQGLRLIYYSQIVNDFQKGDIAEGYSVSREKKESFPLTVTSAQKNPTAFYLCASSTTAGTRGIGNGYTFGSGTRLTVV.

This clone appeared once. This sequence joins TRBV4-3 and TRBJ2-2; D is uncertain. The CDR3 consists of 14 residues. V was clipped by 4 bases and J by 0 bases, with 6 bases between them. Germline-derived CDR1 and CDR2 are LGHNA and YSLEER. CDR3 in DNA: TGCGCCAGCAGCCTCTTTTCGAACACCGGGGAGCTGTTTTTT. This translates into CASSLFSNTGELFF.

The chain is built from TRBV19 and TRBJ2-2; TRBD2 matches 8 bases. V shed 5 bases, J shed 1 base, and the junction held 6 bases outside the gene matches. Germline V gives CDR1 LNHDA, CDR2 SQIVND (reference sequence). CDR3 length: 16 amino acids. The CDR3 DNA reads TGTGCCAGTAGTTCAAGACTAGCGAGGAACACCGGGGAGCTGTTTTTT. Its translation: CASSSRLARNTGELFF.

CDR3 nucleotide sequence: TGTGCCAGCAGCCCACAGGGCCAACAAGGGGAGCTGTTTTTT. It is translated as CASSPQGQQGELFF. The chain employs TRBV6-5 and TRBJ2-2; possibly TRBD1 for D (6 bases). CDR3 size: 14 residues. Germline CDR1 is MNHEY and CDR2 is SVGAGI. The V end lost 6 bases, the J end lost 8 bases, and 16 bases lay between the germline ends.

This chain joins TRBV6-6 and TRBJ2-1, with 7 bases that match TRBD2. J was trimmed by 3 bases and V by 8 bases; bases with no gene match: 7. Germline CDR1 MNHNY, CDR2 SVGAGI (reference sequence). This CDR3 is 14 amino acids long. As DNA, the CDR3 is TGTGCCAGCGGTAGTAGGGACTACTACAATGAGCAGTTCTTC. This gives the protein CASGSRDYYNEQFF.

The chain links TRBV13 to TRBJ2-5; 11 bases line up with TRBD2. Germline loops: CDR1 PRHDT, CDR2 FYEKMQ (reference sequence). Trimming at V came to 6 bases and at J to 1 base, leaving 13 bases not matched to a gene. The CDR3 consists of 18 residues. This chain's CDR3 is CASSRAPLAGGFQETQYF. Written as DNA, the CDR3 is TGTGCCAGCAGTCGAGCCCCTCTAGCGGGGGGCTTCCAAGAGACCCAGTACTTC.

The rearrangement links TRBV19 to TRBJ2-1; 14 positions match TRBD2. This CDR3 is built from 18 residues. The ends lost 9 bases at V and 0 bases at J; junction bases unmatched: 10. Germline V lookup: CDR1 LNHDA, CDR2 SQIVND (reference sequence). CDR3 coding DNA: TGTGCCAGCAAGTTGGGACTAGCGGGGGTGAGCTCCTACAATGAGCAGTTCTTC. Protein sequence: CASKLGLAGVSSYNEQFF.

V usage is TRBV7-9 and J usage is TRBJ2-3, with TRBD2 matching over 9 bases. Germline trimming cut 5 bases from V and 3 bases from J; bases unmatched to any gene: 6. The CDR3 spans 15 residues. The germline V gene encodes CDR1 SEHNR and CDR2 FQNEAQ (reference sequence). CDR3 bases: TGTGCCAGCAGCGGGCGGGGGGGCCAAACAGATACGCAGTATTTT. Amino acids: CASSGRGGQTDTQYF.

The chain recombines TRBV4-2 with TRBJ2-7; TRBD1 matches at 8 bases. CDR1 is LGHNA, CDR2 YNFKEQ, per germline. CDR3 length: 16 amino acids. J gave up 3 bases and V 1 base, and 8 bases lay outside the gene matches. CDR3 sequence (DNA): TGTGCCAGCAGCCAAGCGGAACCGGGACAGGACTACGAGCAGTACTTC. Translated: CASSQAEPGQDYEQYF.

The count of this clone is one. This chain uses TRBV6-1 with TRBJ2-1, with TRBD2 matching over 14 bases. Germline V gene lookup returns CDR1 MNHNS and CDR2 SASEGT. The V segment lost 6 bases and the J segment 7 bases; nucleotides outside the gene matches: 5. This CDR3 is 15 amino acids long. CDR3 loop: CASSLGLAGANEQFF. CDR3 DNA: TGTGCCAGCAGCCTGGGACTAGCGGGAGCAAATGAGCAGTTCTTC.

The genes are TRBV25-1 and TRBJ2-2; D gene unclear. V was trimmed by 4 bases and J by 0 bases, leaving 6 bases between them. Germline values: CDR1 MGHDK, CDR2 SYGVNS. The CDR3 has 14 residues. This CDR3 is CASSGLANTGELFF. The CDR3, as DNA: TGTGCCAGCAGTGGTCTAGCGAACACCGGGGAGCTGTTTTTT.